The 28 T cell receptor beta chains below were found in one sample sequenced in a study of glioma-infiltrating T cells. The iRepertoire nested amplicon-rescue multiplex PCR amplified TCR alpha and beta CDR3s from RNA. One entry per CDR3 protein, called by TCRdb with MiXCR from the multiplex PCR reads. The sample lists roughly 100,000 distinct CDR3 sequences, 29% seen once, with around 40% in the top ten. Sequencing was performed on glioma tissue, nonneoplastic brain tissue, or PBMCs (not recorded which). These receptors all come from a human donor with low-grade glioma or glioblastoma, undergoing nonglioma brain surgery, or in good health (not recorded which).

This clonotype was observed many times. This chain links TRBV20-1 with TRBJ2-7; no reliable D call. CDR1 and CDR2 (germline): DFQATT, SNEGSKA (reference sequence). V lost 1 base to trimming and J lost 6 bases, with 13 bases between them. The CDR3 loop spans 13 amino acids. DNA of the CDR3: TGCAGTGCTAGAGCTTCCCTGATGCGCGAGCAGTACTTC. It is translated as CSARASLMREQYF.

This clonotype was seen many times. The chain employs TRBV2 and TRBJ2-7, with TRBD2 identical over 11 bases. The V gene end was trimmed by 3 bases and the J gene end by 4 bases; junction bases not matched to a gene: 2. This CDR3 is 14 amino acids long. Germline V gene lookup returns CDR1 SNHLY and CDR2 FYNNEI. CDR3 coding DNA: TGTGCCAGCAGTGATAGCGGGGGGGCGTACGAGCAGTACTTC. Translation: CASSDSGGAYEQYF.

The rearrangement joins TRBV7-9 to TRBJ2-6; no clear D gene. The germline gives CDR1 SEHNR, CDR2 FQNEAQ (reference sequence). Deletions cut 4 bases from V and 1 base from J, with 11 bases between. The CDR3 totals 16 residues. The chain's CDR3 is CASSWNRRSGANVLTF. The CDR3 DNA follows: TGTGCCAGCAGCTGGAATCGACGGTCTGGGGCCAACGTCCTGACTTTC.

To note about this clonotype: A read error is likely, as this CDR3 ends without the conserved phenylalanine or tryptophan. The J gene is TRBJ1-6, the V gene TRBV3-1; D gene unclear. CDR3 length: 18 amino acids. Trimming pared 1 base from V and 0 bases from J, leaving 13 bases between. The germline V gene has CDR1 LGHDT and CDR2 YNNKEL (reference sequence). The CDR3, as DNA: TGTGCCAGCAGCCAAGGCCGCACTCAAGGCTCCTATAATTCACCCCTCCACCTT. Protein product: CASSQGRTQGSYNSPLHL.

This clonotype was seen repeatedly, ten times or more. V and J are TRBV2 and TRBJ2-7; D gene unclear. The length of the CDR3 is 15 residues. V was shortened by 4 bases and J by 4 bases, with 17 bases between the two germline ends. In germline, CDR1 is SNHLY, CDR2 FYNNEI. In nucleotides, the CDR3 is TGTGCCAGCAGTGCAAATACAGTGACCCTTTACGAGCAGTACTTC. Translating it yields CASSANTVTLYEQYF.

In this sample, this clonotype turned up many times. This chain joins TRBV4-2 and TRBJ2-1; TRBD2 aligns across 8 bases. V was pared by 0 bases and J by 4 bases, with 5 bases of the junction left unmatched. This CDR3 contains 16 residues. From germline, CDR1 is LGHNA and CDR2 YNFKEQ. The CDR3 spells CASSQDLAGGYNEQFF. As DNA, the CDR3 is TGTGCCAGCAGCCAAGACCTAGCGGGCGGTTACAATGAGCAGTTCTTC.

This clonotype was observed at least ten times. The rearrangement uses TRBV7-9 and TRBJ2-5, with D perhaps TRBD2 (6 bases). The V and J ends lost 3 bases and 5 bases respectively, with 13 bases between them. Germline V lookup: CDR1 SEHNR, CDR2 FQNEAQ (reference sequence). CDR3 length: 14 residues. The CDR3 protein is CASSFSRERETQYF. The CDR3 coding sequence is TGTGCCAGCAGCTTTTCCCGGGAGCGCGAGACCCAGTACTTC.

This clonotype was seen ten or more times. The chain carries TRBV27 and TRBJ2-5; 7 nucleotides align to TRBD2. The CDR3 consists of 12 residues. V shed 4 bases, J shed 7 bases, and the junction held 3 bases outside the gene matches. Germline values: CDR1 MNHEY, CDR2 SMNVEV (reference sequence). This CDR3 is CASSSGGVTQYF. CDR3 nucleotides: TGTGCCAGCAGTTCGGGAGGCGTGACCCAGTACTTC.

This clonotype showed up many times. V gene TRBV28 combines with J gene TRBJ1-3; D perhaps matches TRBD1 (6 bases). Trimming pared 5 bases from V and 4 bases from J, leaving 15 bases between. The length of the CDR3 is 15 residues. Germline assignment: CDR1 MDHEN and CDR2 SYDVKM. CDR3 region: CASSPSGVEGNTIYF. In DNA, the CDR3 is TGTGCCAGCAGTCCGTCAGGGGTCGAGGGAAACACCATATATTTT.

On this clonotype itself: The junction and the germline gene differ at one end; a read error may be behind it. The CDR3: CASSGRQGYSPLNF. Written as DNA, the CDR3 is TGTGCCAGCAGCGGTCGCCAGGGTTATTCACCCCTCAACTTT. The chain joins TRBV5-6 to TRBJ1-6; TRBD1 might be the D (5 bases). CDR1 and CDR2 (germline): SGHDT, YYEEEE. The CDR3 runs to 14 residues.

This clonotype has only one observation. A read error is possible here, since a much larger clone lies one base away. The genes are TRBV11-2 and TRBJ1-1; no reliable D call. The CDR3 covers 14 residues. Germline V CDR1 and CDR2: SGHAT, FQNNGV. Trimming left V 2 bases short and J 8 bases short, with 15 bases between. The CDR3 protein is CASSLCLSNSEAFF. CDR3 DNA sequence: TGTGCCAGCAGCTTATGCCTCAGTAATTCAGAAGCTTTCTTT.

This clonotype was observed a handful of times. A single base separates this from a much larger clone, so it may be a read error. This rearrangement joins TRBV7-9 to TRBJ1-1, with D unresolved. Looked up from germline, CDR1 is SEHNR and CDR2 is FQNEAQ (reference sequence). There are 13 residues in the CDR3. The CDR3 nucleotides are TGTGCCAGCAGCTTAGTAGAGAACACTGAAGCTTCCTTT. Protein: CASSLVENTEASF. Drawing the rest from reference TRBV7-9 and TRBJ1-1, the complete variable domain is DTGVSQNPRHKITKRGQNVTFRCDPISEHNRLYWYRQTLGQGPEFLTYFQNEAQLEKSRLLSDRFSAERPKGSFSTLEIQRTEQGDSAMYLCASSLVENTEASFGQGTRLTVV.

This chain joins TRBV28 and TRBJ1-2; D gene ambiguous. The V gene's germline CDR1 is MDHEN and CDR2 SYDVKM. CDR3 size: 14 residues. The V end was cut by 2 bases, the J end by 1 base, with 8 bases between. CDR3 region: CASSLGGNNYGYTF. The CDR3 DNA reads as TGTGCCAGCAGTTTAGGCGGGAATAACTATGGCTACACCTTC.

This clonotype was seen many times. Here the CDR3 DNA reads TGCAGTGCTAGAGATGGACCTCAAGAGACCCAGTACTTC. Its translation is CSARDGPQETQYF. The chain carries TRBV20-1 and TRBJ2-5; D is undetermined. The CDR3 sequence is 13 residues long. Trimming left V 0 bases short and J 2 bases short, with 7 bases between. CDR1 and CDR2 (germline): DFQATT, SNEGSKA (reference sequence).

There are many counts of this clonotype. Germline and junction disagree at one end, which may indicate a read error. J is TRBJ1-1 and V is TRBV15; D possibly corresponds to TRBD1 (5 bases). This CDR3 region has 12 residues. Germline V lookup: CDR1 LNHNV, CDR2 YYDKDF (reference sequence). The CDR3 DNA reads TGTGCCACCCGCAGGGCGGTCACTGAAGCTTTCTTT. This translates into CATRRAVTEAFF.

The V gene is TRBV9, the J gene TRBJ1-1; D gene unclear. From germline, CDR1 is SGDLS and CDR2 YYNGEE. Trimming stripped 4 bases from V and 5 bases from J, with 18 bases between. This CDR3 comprises 15 residues. DNA of the CDR3: TGTGCCAGCAGCACCCTGCCCGGGGTGGCGACTGAAGCTTTCTTT. Translated, it gives CASSTLPGVATEAFF.

This clonotype was detected ten times or more. V gene TRBV27 combines with J gene TRBJ1-1; the D is unclear. Germline assignment: CDR1 MNHEY and CDR2 SMNVEV (reference sequence). CDR3 length equals 12 residues. Trimming removed 7 bases at V and 5 bases at J, with 11 bases between. CDR3 in amino acids: CASKGWGTEAFF. DNA of the CDR3: TGTGCCAGCAAAGGTTGGGGAACTGAAGCTTTCTTT.

This clonotype was found many times. The chain links TRBV28 to TRBJ1-4; D is undetermined. Trimming cost V 1 base and J 10 bases, with 7 bases left between them. The CDR3 is 12 residues long. CDR1 is MDHEN, CDR2 SYDVKM, per germline. CDR3 residues: CASSLSGGKLFF. In DNA, the CDR3 is TGTGCCAGCAGTTTATCAGGTGGAAAACTGTTTTTT. Full variable domain (remainder filled in from reference TRBV28 and TRBJ1-4): DVKVTQSSRYLVKRTGEKVFLECVQDMDHENMFWYRQDPGLGLRLIYFSYDVKMKEKGDIPEGYSVSREKKERFSLILESASTNQTSMYLCASSLSGGKLFFGSGTQLSVL.

This clonotype is deemed medium-sized. This chain joins TRBV27 and TRBJ1-5; possibly TRBD1 for D (5 bases). The CDR3 extends over 13 amino acids. Germline V CDR1 and CDR2: MNHEY, SMNVEV (reference sequence). The V end was cut by 3 bases, the J end by 4 bases, with 7 bases between. Here the CDR3 reads CASSFDSNQPQHF. In DNA form, the CDR3 reads TGTGCCAGCAGTTTCGACAGTAATCAGCCCCAGCATTTT.

This clonotype was counted between two and nine times. One junction end disagrees with the germline gene, perhaps due to a read error. V and J are TRBV6-2 or TRBV6-3 and TRBJ1-1; D remains unclear. This CDR3 is built from 15 residues. Germline V gives CDR1 MNHEY, CDR2 SVGEGT. In DNA, the CDR3 is TGTGCCAGCAAAATTTCCCCCCGTATGAACACTGAAGCTTCCTTT. Protein: CASKISPRMNTEASF.

About this clonotype itself: This may arise from a read error, as a much more abundant clone is one base away. The V gene is TRBV28, the J gene TRBJ2-2, with TRBD1 matching over 7 bases. The germline gives CDR1 MDHEN, CDR2 SYDVKM. The CDR3 consists of 14 residues. The CDR3 DNA reads TGTGTCACCCTACCGGGACAGCGAACCGGGGAGCTGTTTTTT. This translates into CVTLPGQRTGELFF.

This clonotype has at least ten counts. The rearrangement joins TRBV7-8 to TRBJ1-1, with 7 positions matching TRBD1. Germline assignment: CDR1 SGHVS and CDR2 FQNEAQ. The CDR3 totals 14 residues. With 1 base clipped from V and 5 bases from J, the junction kept 4 bases outside the gene matches. Written as DNA, the CDR3 is TGTGCCAGCAGCTTAGAGGGGGCGCGGACTGAAGCTTTCTTT. Translating gives CASSLEGARTEAFF.

This chain joins TRBV5-4 and TRBJ2-7; D is unclear. This CDR3 spans 15 amino acids. V was shortened by 0 bases and J by 2 bases, with 12 bases between the two germline ends. The germline V gene encodes CDR1 SGHNT and CDR2 YYREEE (reference sequence). Here the CDR3 reads CASSLGPEDAYEQYF. DNA of the CDR3: TGTGCCAGCAGCTTGGGACCCGAGGATGCCTACGAGCAGTACTTC.

Regarding this clonotype: Since a much larger clone is just one base distant, this may be a read error. The rearrangement uses TRBV6-9 and TRBJ1-1; TRBD1 agrees at 7 bases. This CDR3 has 14 amino acids. Germline loops: CDR1 MNHGY, CDR2 SVAAGI. CDR3 protein: CASSYRQGGTEAYF. The CDR3 region has the DNA TGTGCCAGCAGTTATAGACAGGGTGGCACTGAAGCTTACTTT.

The chain couples TRBV27 to TRBJ2-1, with D perhaps being TRBD1 or TRBD2 (6 bases each). Germline assignment: CDR1 MNHEY and CDR2 SMNVEV (reference sequence). The CDR3 contains 14 residues. Trimming left V 10 bases short and J 1 base short, with 14 bases between. The CDR3 DNA is TGTGCCAATTGGGGGGCCAGTTCCTACAATGAGCAGTTCTTC. Translating it yields CANWGASSYNEQFF.

The sample holds a few counts of this clonotype. This sequence joins TRBV10-3 and TRBJ2-7; 9 nucleotides agree with TRBD1. The V segment lost 5 bases and the J segment 5 bases; nucleotides outside the gene matches: 13. CDR1 and CDR2 (germline): ENHRY, SYGVKD. This CDR3 has 16 residues. The CDR3 spells CAISKGDREIVNEQYF. The DNA of the CDR3 is TGTGCCATCAGTAAAGGGGACAGGGAAATAGTTAACGAGCAGTACTTC.

The chain employs TRBV2 and TRBJ1-1; 8 bases map to TRBD1. The junction had 5 bases not matched to a gene; V was cut back by 6 bases and J by 2 bases. From germline, CDR1 is SNHLY and CDR2 FYNNEI. The CDR3 has 14 residues. This CDR3 reads CASRRTGFNTEAFF. In nucleotides, the CDR3 is TGTGCCAGCAGGAGGACAGGGTTCAACACTGAAGCTTTCTTT.

A word on this clonotype: A much larger clone differs from this one at a single base, so this may be a read error. This chain joins TRBV2 and TRBJ1-5; D not resolved. The CDR3 has 13 residues. Germline CDR1 is SNHLY and CDR2 is FYNNEI. In DNA, the CDR3 is TGTGCCAGCGAGAAGGGAACTAATCAGCCCCAGCGTTTT. Amino acids: CASEKGTNQPQRF.